Listed below are T cell receptor beta chains from one sample, sequenced in a study of CD8+ T cells in alopecia areata. TCRdb's copy holds only in-frame clones and misses some; the assay was immunoSEQ multiplex PCR. The data show over 150,000 clones, approximately 53% seen once. The specimen was CD8+ T cells sorted from blood, collected at week 24, from a patient treated with tofacitinib. Every receptor here comes from a human donor with alopecia areata. CDR3s include the opening cysteine and the closing phenylalanine or tryptophan. A D gene is named only where the DNA matches it firmly. Only part of the rows carry a size: once, few, many, or a class if the clone is expanded.

d_call	clone_size	cdr3_length	v_call	j_call	cdr3_aa	cdr3_nt
NA	NA	10	TRBV29-1	TRBJ2-1	CSVLGNEQFF	TGCAGCGTTCTAGGGAATGAGCAGTTCTTC
NA	NA	16	TRBV6-5	TRBJ2-2	CASSSRDRLNTGELFF	TGTGCCAGCAGTTCGCGGGACAGACTGAACACCGGGGAGCTGTTTTTT
NA	NA	13	TRBV5-1	TRBJ1-1	CASSVSGGTEAFF	TGCGCCAGCAGCGTCAGCGGAGGCACTGAAGCTTTCTTT
NA	NA	11	TRBV12-5	TRBJ1-2	CASGLPSNHTF	TGTGCTAGTGGTTTGCCGAGTAACCACACCTTC
NA	NA	15	TRBV4-1	TRBJ2-1	CASSQDRGEGDEQFF	TGCGCCAGCAGCCAAGATCGAGGGGAGGGGGATGAGCAGTTCTTC
TRBD1	NA	14	TRBV30	TRBJ2-1	CAWADRDDYNEQFF	TGTGCCTGGGCAGACAGGGATGACTACAATGAGCAGTTCTTC
TRBD1	few	15	TRBV6-1	TRBJ2-7	CASRTSGTGIHEQYF	TGTGCCAGCAGAACCTCCGGGACAGGAATCCACGAGCAGTACTTC
TRBD1	NA	14	TRBV12-5	TRBJ1-5	CASGLAADRLPQHF	TGTGCTAGTGGTTTGGCCGCGGACAGGTTGCCCCAGCATTTT
NA	few	15	TRBV25-1	TRBJ1-1	CASAPGGQGSTEAFF	TGTGCCAGCGCCCCCGGGGGGCAGGGTAGCACTGAAGCTTTCTTT
NA	NA	13	TRBV30	TRBJ1-1	CAWSPGMDTEAFF	TGTGCCTGGAGTCCAGGGATGGACACTGAAGCTTTCTTT
NA	NA	14	TRBV6-1	TRBJ2-2	CATSTRFMAGELFF	TGTGCCACCTCGACTAGATTTATGGCCGGGGAGCTGTTTTTT
NA	NA	14	TRBV2	TRBJ2-3	CASSDRLVADTQYF	TGTGCCAGCAGTGATAGACTAGTCGCAGATACGCAGTATTTT
TRBD1	NA	16	TRBV30	TRBJ1-2	CAWLSGGQGRSYGYTF	TGTGCCTGGTTATCCGGAGGACAGGGGAGGTCCTATGGCTACACCTTC
NA	NA	15	TRBV7-8	TRBJ2-2	CASSPRSSNTGELFF	TGTGCCAGCAGCCCAAGATCCAGTAACACCGGGGAGCTGTTTTTT
TRBD1	NA	15	TRBV2	TRBJ2-1	CASRFGQAPYNEQFF	TGTGCCAGCAGGTTCGGACAGGCTCCTTACAATGAGCAGTTCTTC
TRBD1	once	16	TRBV9	TRBJ1-1	CASSGDRDEGRTEAFF	TGTGCCAGCAGCGGGGACAGGGATGAGGGAAGGACTGAAGCTTTCTTT
NA	NA	12	TRBV11-2	TRBJ2-3	CASSPGDKSQYF	TGTGCCAGCAGCCCGGGGGACAAATCGCAGTATTTT
NA	few	13	TRBV7-9	TRBJ2-1	CASSLGGTDGQFF	TGTGCCAGCAGCTTAGGGGGCACAGATGGGCAGTTCTTC
TRBD2	NA	14	TRBV19	TRBJ2-3	CASSRTSGTDTQYF	TGTGCCAGTAGTCGGACTAGCGGCACAGATACGCAGTATTTT
NA	NA	15	TRBV6-6	TRBJ1-1	CASSYSEVSNTEAFF	TGTGCCAGCAGTTACTCGGAAGTCTCGAACACTGAAGCTTTCTTT
NA	few	11	TRBV7-2	TRBJ2-7	CASSSTYEQYF	TGTGCCAGCAGCTCAACCTACGAGCAGTACTTC
NA	NA	12	TRBV19	TRBJ1-1	CASIRENTEAFF	TGTGCCAGTATTAGGGAGAACACTGAAGCTTTCTTT
NA	NA	12	TRBV30	TRBJ2-5	CAWSLGQETQYF	TGTGCCTGGAGTTTAGGCCAAGAGACCCAGTACTTC
NA	few	12	TRBV7-8	TRBJ2-3	CASSLVEVAQYF	TGTGCCAGCAGCTTAGTCGAGGTAGCGCAGTATTTT
NA	NA	15	TRBV4-3	TRBJ2-7	CASSQEASFIYEQYF	TGCGCCAGCAGCCAAGAGGCTAGCTTTATCTACGAGCAGTACTTC
TRBD2	NA	15	TRBV15	TRBJ2-1	CATSPSGGAYNEQFF	TGTGCCACCAGTCCAAGCGGGGGGGCCTACAATGAGCAGTTCTTC
NA	NA	15	TRBV27	TRBJ1-5	CASSLSGGSHQPQHF	TGTGCCAGCAGTTTATCGGGGGGGTCGCATCAGCCCCAGCATTTT
TRBD1	NA	14	TRBV30	TRBJ2-7	CALRDRDSPYEQYF	TGTGCCTTACGGGACCGGGACAGCCCCTACGAGCAGTACTTC
NA	once	14	TRBV5-1	TRBJ1-1	CASSYRTADTEAFF	TGCGCCAGCAGCTACCGGACAGCAGACACTGAAGCTTTCTTT
TRBD2	few	16	TRBV29-1	TRBJ2-3	CSVSSGGTHRKDTQYF	TGCAGCGTGTCTAGCGGGGGCACCCACCGGAAAGATACGCAGTATTTT
TRBD1	NA	14	TRBV2	TRBJ1-2	CASSETPGQGLYTF	TGTGCCAGCAGTGAAACTCCGGGACAGGGGTTATACACCTTC
NA	once	16	TRBV27	TRBJ2-4	CASSLTTNSVRNIQYF	TGTGCCAGCAGTTTAACGACCAACTCCGTACGTAACATTCAGTACTTC
TRBD1	NA	14	TRBV14	TRBJ2-1	CASSQPGTGGEQFF	TGTGCCAGCAGCCAACCAGGGACAGGGGGCGAGCAGTTCTTC
NA	few	12	TRBV7-9	TRBJ2-1	CASSPPKGGQFF	TGTGCCAGCAGCCCCCCTAAAGGGGGGCAGTTCTTC
NA	NA	14	TRBV19	TRBJ1-2	CASTTDAANYGYTF	TGTGCCAGTACGACGGACGCTGCTAACTATGGCTACACCTTC
NA	NA	11	TRBV7-9	TRBJ2-7	CASSSNSEQYF	TGTGCCAGCAGCTCGAATTCCGAGCAGTACTTC
TRBD1	NA	14	TRBV30	TRBJ1-2	CAWSTGQGNYGYTF	TGTGCCTGGAGTACGGGACAGGGGAACTATGGCTACACCTTC
TRBD1	NA	14	TRBV5-6	TRBJ2-7	CASSPGQGPDEQYF	TGTGCCAGCAGCCCCGGACAGGGACCCGACGAGCAGTACTTC
TRBD1	NA	15	TRBV7-9	TRBJ2-1	CASSFGQGALDEQFF	TGTGCCAGCAGTTTCGGACAGGGGGCCTTGGATGAGCAGTTCTTC
TRBD1	few	14	TRBV29-1	TRBJ2-1	CSVEGRTATGGVFF	TGCAGCGTTGAAGGTAGGACCGCGACAGGGGGAGTGTTCTTC
NA	NA	14	TRBV30	TRBJ1-1	CAWREMWEDTEAFF	TGTGCCTGGAGGGAGATGTGGGAGGACACTGAAGCTTTCTTT
NA	NA	14	TRBV11-3	TRBJ2-7	CASSPGHRPYEQYF	TGTGCCAGCAGCCCCGGTCACCGCCCCTACGAGCAGTACTTC
TRBD1	NA	15	TRBV27	TRBJ2-7	CASSLRGDRAYEQYF	TGTGCCAGCAGTTTACGCGGGGACAGGGCCTACGAGCAGTACTTC
NA	NA	14	TRBV4-3	TRBJ1-1	CASSQDRGGNEAFF	TGCGCCAGCAGCCAAGATCGGGGGGGCAATGAAGCTTTCTTT
NA	few	16	TRBV5-1	TRBJ2-7	CASSLGRSGRSHEQYF	TGCGCCAGCAGCTTGGGTAGGAGCGGACGTTCCCACGAGCAGTACTTC
TRBD1	few	14	TRBV30	TRBJ1-1	CAWSGRGPNTEAFF	TGTGCCTGGAGTGGAAGGGGGCCGAACACTGAAGCTTTCTTT
TRBD1	NA	14	TRBV28	TRBJ1-2	CASSGGQTSYGYTF	TGTGCCAGCAGTGGGGGACAGACTTCCTATGGCTACACCTTC
NA	NA	12	TRBV28	TRBJ2-7	CASRPRTYEQYF	TGTGCCAGCAGACCAAGGACTTACGAGCAGTACTTC
TRBD1	NA	17	TRBV5-1	TRBJ2-7	CASSPRSGRDRDYEQYF	TGCGCCAGCAGCCCAAGAAGCGGTCGGGACAGGGACTACGAGCAGTACTTC
NA	NA	13	TRBV27	TRBJ1-2	CASSLAADYGYTF	TGTGCCAGCAGTTTAGCAGCGGACTATGGCTACACCTTC
TRBD1	NA	15	TRBV29-1	TRBJ1-1	CSVRGTGSLYTEAFF	TGCAGCGTCCGTGGGACAGGGTCCCTTTACACTGAAGCTTTCTTT
TRBD1	NA	14	TRBV13	TRBJ2-7	CASSSNRGPAEQYF	TGTGCCAGCAGCTCCAACAGGGGGCCTGCCGAGCAGTACTTC
NA	NA	14	TRBV7-9	TRBJ2-1	CASSLTRTINEQFF	TGTGCCAGCAGCTTAACCCGAACCATAAATGAGCAGTTCTTC
TRBD1	NA	16	TRBV7-8	TRBJ2-4	CASSLGKGALKNIQYF	TGTGCCAGCAGCCTCGGGAAGGGGGCCCTTAAAAACATTCAGTACTTC